One sample yielded the 15 T cell receptor beta chains listed below, sequenced in a study of identical twins. TCRdb re-derived calls from the 5' RACE reads in MiXCR, one entry per CDR3 protein. The sample has 240,000 or so distinct CDR3 sequences; roughly 13% are singletons. The data were also submitted as part of a second study, on yellow fever vaccine responses in identical twins.

Sequencing was performed on memory (CD45RO+) T cells sorted from blood. Every receptor here comes from a woman aged 18-29 years in good health.

This sequence joins TRBV2 and TRBJ1-1; TRBD1 agrees at 9 bases. Looked up from germline, CDR1 is SNHLY and CDR2 is FYNNEI. Trimming at V came to 4 bases and at J to 4 bases, leaving 1 base not matched to a gene. The CDR3 is 13 residues long. CDR3 sequence: CASSVDRGTEAFF. CDR3 sequence (DNA): TGTGCCAGCAGTGTGGACAGGGGCACTGAAGCTTTCTTT.

J is TRBJ2-3 and V is TRBV11-1, with a weak D call TRBD2 (6 bases). CDR1 and CDR2 from the germline V gene are SGHAT and FQDESV (reference sequence). The CDR3 has 15 residues. Trimming took off 5 bases at V and 0 bases at J, with 12 bases between the two ends. As DNA, the CDR3 is TGTGCCAGCAGCGATAGCGGTCCTAGCACAGATACGCAGTATTTT. Residues: CASSDSGPSTDTQYF.

This clonotype was counted a few times. The V gene is TRBV20-1, the J gene TRBJ2-7, with 8 bases lining up with TRBD1. CDR1 DFQATT and CDR2 SNEGSKA come from the germline V gene (reference sequence). The junction had 7 bases not matched to a gene; V was cut back by 5 bases and J by 4 bases. This CDR3 region has 13 residues. CDR3 in DNA: TGCAGTGCTCCGCGGGACAGGTTATACGAGCAGTACTTC. Protein: CSAPRDRLYEQYF.

This clonotype occurred a few times. The chain links TRBV20-1 to TRBJ2-7; the match to TRBD2 covers 9 bases. Losses at the gene ends were 5 bases for V and 2 bases for J; bases not matched to a gene: 7. The CDR3 is 14 amino acids. Per germline, CDR1 DFQATT and CDR2 SNEGSKA (reference sequence). CDR3 DNA sequence: TGCAGTGCTCACATAGCGGGAGAGACCTACGAGCAGTACTTC. Residues: CSAHIAGETYEQYF.

This clonotype was observed many times. This chain joins TRBV12-3 or TRBV12-4 and TRBJ2-3; possible D gene TRBD2, 6 bases. V was clipped by 5 bases and J by 4 bases, with 19 bases between them. This CDR3 comprises 16 residues. The CDR3 bases are TGTGCCAGCAGTCCCCGCATATCGGGAGTTTCAGATACGCAGTATTTT. Protein sequence: CASSPRISGVSDTQYF.

This clonotype came up many times. The chain employs TRBV15 and TRBJ1-4; 7 bases are a match to TRBD1. CDR3 length equals 15 residues. Per the germline V gene, CDR1 is LNHNV and CDR2 is YYDKDF (reference sequence). V shed 5 bases, J shed 7 bases, and the junction held 10 bases outside the gene matches. The CDR3 reads CATSLRGGSPEKLFF. In nucleotides, the CDR3 is TGTGCCACCAGCCTCAGGGGGGGGTCCCCTGAAAAACTGTTTTTT.

This clonotype has just a few counts. The chain recombines TRBV5-1 with TRBJ2-1; D may be TRBD2 (5 bases). CDR3 length equals 13 residues. V was clipped by 4 bases and J by 9 bases, with 14 bases between them. Germline V lookup: CDR1 SGHRS, CDR2 YFSETQ. This CDR3 reads CASSSSGSGEQFF. The CDR3 coding sequence is TGCGCCAGCAGCAGCAGTGGGAGTGGTGAGCAGTTCTTC.

V gene TRBV6-1 combines with J gene TRBJ2-7, with D perhaps being TRBD1 or TRBD2 (5 bases each). V dropped 8 bases and J dropped 2 bases, with 16 bases sitting between them. Germline V gene sequence: CDR1 MNHNS, CDR2 SASEGT. The CDR3 runs 14 residues. The CDR3 nucleotides read TGTGCCAGCCTCCCCGAGGGACCCCCCTACGAGCAGTACTTC. It encodes CASLPEGPPYEQYF.

This clonotype was seen repeatedly, ten times or more. The V and J genes are TRBV4-3 and TRBJ2-6; either TRBD1 or TRBD2 may supply D (5 bases each). V was trimmed by 1 base and J by 4 bases, leaving 11 bases between them. CDR3 size: 16 residues. Germline-derived CDR1 and CDR2 are LGHNA and YSLEER. CDR3 protein: CASSQVEGSGANVLTF. The DNA of the CDR3 is TGCGCCAGCAGCCAAGTTGAGGGGTCAGGGGCCAACGTCCTGACTTTC.

The sample holds many counts of this clonotype. The V gene is TRBV7-2, the J gene TRBJ2-2, with D hard to call. The CDR3 has 14 amino acids. Trimming took 0 bases from V and 3 from J, leaving 5 bases between them. Germline CDR1 is SGHTA and CDR2 is FQGNSA. The CDR3 nucleotides are TGTGCCAGCAGCTTAGCACACTACACCGGGGAGCTGTTTTTT. It codes for CASSLAHYTGELFF.

Only a few counts were recorded for this clonotype. The chain carries TRBV28 and TRBJ2-3, with D perhaps matching TRBD1 (5 bases). In germline, CDR1 is MDHEN, CDR2 SYDVKM. Between the trimmed V and J ends, which lost 5 bases and 3 bases, there was a span of 12 bases. This CDR3 contains 14 residues. CDR3 DNA sequence: TGTGCCAGCAGTCCCCCAGGGAAGACAGATACGCAGTATTTT. Protein: CASSPPGKTDTQYF. Full variable domain (rest looked up from reference TRBV28 and TRBJ2-3): DVKVTQSSRYLVKRTGEKVFLECVQDMDHENMFWYRQDPGLGLRLIYFSYDVKMKEKGDIPEGYSVSREKKERFSLILESASTNQTSMYLCASSPPGKTDTQYFGPGTRLTVL.

The chain links TRBV7-3 to TRBJ2-1; TRBD2 matches 8 bases. The CDR3 has 13 amino acids. V lost 3 bases, J lost 8 bases, and 3 bases stayed unmatched. Germline V lookup: CDR1 SGHTA, CDR2 FQGTGA. The CDR3 protein is CASSFGTSDEQFF. DNA for the CDR3: TGTGCCAGCAGCTTCGGGACTAGTGATGAGCAGTTCTTC.

The chain is built from TRBV9 and TRBJ2-3; possible D gene TRBD1, 6 bases. Germline CDR1 SGDLS, CDR2 YYNGEE. The germline V and J ends were trimmed by 2 bases and 5 bases, with 15 bases remaining between them. This CDR3 region has 15 residues. The CDR3 bases are TGTGCCAGCAGCGTCGGACTGAAAGGGGGAGATACGCAGTATTTT. The encoded protein is CASSVGLKGGDTQYF.

This clonotype was observed a few times. The chain is built from TRBV7-3 and TRBJ2-2; possibly TRBD1 for D (6 bases). With 8 bases removed from V and 0 bases from J, the gap between germline ends came to 13 bases. The germline CDR1 and CDR2 sequences are SGHTA and FQGTGA. This CDR3 is built from 15 residues. The CDR3 spells CASGVGGSNTGELFF. CDR3 sequence (DNA): TGTGCCAGCGGCGTAGGGGGTTCGAACACCGGGGAGCTGTTTTTT.

With regard to this clonotype: Being one base from a much bigger clone, this may be a read error. J is TRBJ2-7 and V is TRBV5-1; D possibly matches TRBD1 or TRBD2 (5 bases each). Germline loops: CDR1 SGHRS, CDR2 YFSETQ. The CDR3 consists of 14 residues. The CDR3 DNA is TGCGCCAGCAGCTTGGACGGGGCAGGGTACGGGCAGTACTTC. It translates to CASSLDGAGYGQYF.